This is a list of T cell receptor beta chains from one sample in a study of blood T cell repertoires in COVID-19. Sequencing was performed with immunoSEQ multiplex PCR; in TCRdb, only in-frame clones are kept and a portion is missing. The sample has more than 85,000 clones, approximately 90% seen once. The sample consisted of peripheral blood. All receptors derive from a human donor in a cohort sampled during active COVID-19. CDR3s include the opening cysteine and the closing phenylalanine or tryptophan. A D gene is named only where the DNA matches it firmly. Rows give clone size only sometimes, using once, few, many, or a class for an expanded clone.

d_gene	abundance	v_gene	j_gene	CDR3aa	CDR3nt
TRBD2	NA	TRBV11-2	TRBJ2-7	CASSSSGRAYEQYF	TGTGCCAGCAGCTCTAGCGGGAGGGCCTACGAGCAGTACTTC
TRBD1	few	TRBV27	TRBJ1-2	CASTSDRVGIGGYTF	TGTGCCAGCACCTCGGACAGGGTAGGCATAGGTGGCTACACCTTC
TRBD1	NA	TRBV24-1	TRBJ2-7	CATSDGTGGAPDYEQYF	TGTGCCACCAGTGATGGGACAGGGGGCGCCCCAGACTACGAGCAGTACTTC
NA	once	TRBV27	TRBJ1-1	CASSLSLDRNTEAFF	TGTGCCAGCAGTCTATCACTGGACAGAAACACTGAAGCTTTCTTT
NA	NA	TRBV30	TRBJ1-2	CAWSSRGYGYTF	TGTGCCTGGAGTAGTAGGGGCTATGGCTACACCTTC
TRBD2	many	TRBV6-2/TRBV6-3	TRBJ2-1	CASSAEREGPYNEQFF	TGTGCCAGCAGCGCCGAGCGGGAGGGGCCCTACAATGAGCAGTTCTTC
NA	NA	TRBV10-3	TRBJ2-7	CAISSGEEQYF	TGTGCCATCAGCTCAGGTGAGGAGCAGTACTTC
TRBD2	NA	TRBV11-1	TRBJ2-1	CASSHGTSTYNEQFF	TGTGCCAGCAGCCACGGGACTAGTACTTACAATGAGCAGTTCTTC
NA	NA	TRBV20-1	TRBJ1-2	CSASPPGALANYGYTF	TGCAGTGCTAGTCCCCCAGGGGCCTTAGCTAACTATGGCTACACCTTC
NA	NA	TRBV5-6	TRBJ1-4	CASSTRADEKLFF	TGTGCCAGCAGCACCAGGGCCGATGAAAAACTGTTTTTT
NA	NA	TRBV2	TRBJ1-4	CASSGGTYEQWNEKLFF	TGTGCCAGCAGTGGCGGGACGTATGAACAATGGAATGAAAAACTGTTTTTT
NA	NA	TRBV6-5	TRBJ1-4	CASRTNEKLFF	TGTGCCAGCAGGACAAATGAAAAACTGTTTTTT
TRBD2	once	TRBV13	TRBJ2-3	CASSLGLAEEGLSTDTQYF	TGTGCCAGCAGCTTAGGCCTAGCGGAAGAAGGTCTTAGCACAGATACGCAGTATTTT
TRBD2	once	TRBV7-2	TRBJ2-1	CASSGPGGSSYNEQFF	TGTGCCAGCAGCGGACCGGGGGGGAGCTCCTACAATGAGCAGTTCTTC
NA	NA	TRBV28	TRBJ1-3	CASIRDSSSGNTIYF	TGTGCCAGCATTAGAGACTCCAGCTCTGGAAACACCATATATTTT
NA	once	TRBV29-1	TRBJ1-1	CSVERGSTEAFF	TGCAGCGTTGAAAGAGGAAGCACTGAAGCTTTCTTT
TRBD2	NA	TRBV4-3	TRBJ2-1	CASSHTRTSGNEQFF	TGCGCCAGCAGCCACACTAGGACTAGCGGCAATGAGCAGTTCTTC
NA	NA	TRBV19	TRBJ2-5	CASATSRNQETQYF	TGTGCCAGTGCTACGAGCAGGAACCAAGAGACCCAGTACTTC
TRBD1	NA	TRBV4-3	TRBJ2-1	CASSQRQGFSYNEQFF	TGCGCCAGCAGCCAAAGACAGGGATTCTCCTACAATGAGCAGTTCTTC
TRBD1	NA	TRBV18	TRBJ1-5	CASSPQDRDLYSNQPQHF	TGTGCCAGCTCACCTCAGGACAGGGATTTATATAGCAATCAGCCCCAGCATTTT
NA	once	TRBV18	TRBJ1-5	CASSPLRNQPQHF	TGTGCCAGCTCACCACTCAGAAATCAGCCCCAGCATTTT
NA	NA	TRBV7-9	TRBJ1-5	CASSSGHHERQPQHF	TGTGCCAGCAGCTCGGGACACCATGAGCGTCAGCCCCAGCATTTT
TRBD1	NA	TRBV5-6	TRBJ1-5	CASSTYRGSSQLDQPQHF	TGTGCCAGCAGCACCTACAGGGGGAGTTCCCAGTTAGATCAGCCCCAGCATTTT
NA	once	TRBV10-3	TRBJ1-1	CASARLQNTEAFF	TGTGCCTCCGCCAGACTTCAGAACACTGAAGCTTTCTTT
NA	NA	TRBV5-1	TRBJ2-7	CASSFQGTLLEQYF	TGCGCCAGCAGCTTCCAGGGGACCCTATTAGAGCAGTACTTC
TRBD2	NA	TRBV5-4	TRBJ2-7	CASSLKSGKTYEQYF	TGTGCCAGCAGCTTGAAGAGCGGGAAAACCTACGAGCAGTACTTC
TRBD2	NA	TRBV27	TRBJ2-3	CASSLEAGGYRARASTDTQYF	TGTGCCAGCAGTTTAGAAGCGGGGGGCTATCGCGCCCGGGCTAGCACAGATACGCAGTATTTT
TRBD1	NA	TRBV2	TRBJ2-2	CASSERGTGGSNTGELFF	TGTGCCAGCAGTGAACGTGGGACAGGGGGATCGAACACCGGGGAGCTGTTTTTT
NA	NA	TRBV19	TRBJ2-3	CASSSWDPGLNTDTQYF	TGTGCCAGTAGTTCATGGGATCCGGGACTGAACACAGATACGCAGTATTTT
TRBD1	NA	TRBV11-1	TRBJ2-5	CASTRDRQETQYF	TGTGCCAGCACCCGGGACAGGCAAGAGACCCAGTACTTC
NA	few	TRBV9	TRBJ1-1	CASSVGPGRNTEAFF	TGTGCCAGCAGCGTAGGTCCAGGCCGGAACACTGAAGCTTTCTTT
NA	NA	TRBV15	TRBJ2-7	CATSRGAEGYEQYF	TGTGCCACCAGTCGGGGGGCCGAGGGTTACGAGCAGTACTTC
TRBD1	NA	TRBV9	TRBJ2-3	CASSTPGTGGIGTQYF	TGTGCCAGCAGCACGCCCGGGACAGGGGGCATTGGTACGCAGTATTTT
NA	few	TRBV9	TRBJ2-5	CASSVGGGAETQYF	TGTGCCAGCAGCGTAGGCGGCGGGGCGGAGACCCAGTACTTC
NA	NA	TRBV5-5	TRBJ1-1	CASSLSGGRAFF	TGTGCCAGCAGCTTGAGCGGAGGGCGAGCTTTCTTT